This passage covers 21 T cell receptor beta chains from one sample sequenced in a study of blood T cell repertoires in COVID-19. TCRdb's copy holds only in-frame clones and misses some; the assay was immunoSEQ multiplex PCR. This sample has roughly 150,000 clones; roughly 88% occur once, and the top ten carry roughly 5.3%. The sequenced sample consisted of peripheral blood. The receptor set was obtained from a man aged 18 to 35 with COVID-19, enrolled during active disease.

This clone was seen only once. The chain recombines TRBV9 with TRBJ1-3, with D possibly being TRBD1 (5 bases). V lost 0 bases and J lost 3, with 16 bases in between. The germline gives CDR1 SGDLS, CDR2 YYNGEE. The length of the CDR3 is 17 residues. The CDR3 sequence is CASSVAIGQGGGNTIYF. The CDR3, as DNA: TGTGCCAGCAGCGTAGCCATCGGGCAGGGCGGTGGAAACACCATATATTTT.

The chain links TRBV2 to TRBJ1-3; D gene ambiguous. V was shortened by 4 bases and J by 0 bases, with 13 bases between the two germline ends. CDR1 SNHLY and CDR2 FYNNEI come from the germline V gene. This CDR3 comprises 16 residues. The CDR3 protein is CASSVYALSSGNTIYF. The DNA of the CDR3 is TGTGCCAGCAGTGTATATGCTCTGAGCTCTGGAAACACCATATATTTT. Variable domain in full (rest from reference TRBV2 and TRBJ1-3): EPEVTQTPSHQVTQMGQEVILRCVPISNHLYFYWYRQILGQKVEFLVSFYNNEISEKSEIFDDQFSVERPDGSNFTLKIRSTKLEDSAMYFCASSVYALSSGNTIYFGEGSWLTVV.

The sample holds a few counts of this clone. The junction differs from germline at one of its ends, possibly a read error. This chain joins TRBV15 and TRBJ1-4; the D gene is possibly TRBD1 (5 bases). Germline values: CDR1 LNHNV, CDR2 YYDKDF (reference sequence). The CDR3 totals 15 residues. In DNA, the CDR3 is TGTGCCACCAGCCTTATAAAGGGGCTGAATGAAAAACTGCTTTTT. Protein: CATSLIKGLNEKLLF.

The chain links TRBV6-6 to TRBJ2-5; TRBD1 is a possible D gene (6 bases). The germline CDR1 and CDR2 sequences are MNHNY and SVGAGI (reference sequence). CDR3 length: 14 amino acids. The V end lost 6 bases, the J end lost 5 bases, and 16 bases lay between the germline ends. This CDR3 is CASSPMTGLETQYF. CDR3 nucleotide sequence: TGTGCCAGCAGCCCGATGACAGGATTGGAGACCCAGTACTTC.

This clone was observed a few times. The genes are TRBV25-1 and TRBJ1-5, with TRBD1 as a possible D gene (5 bases). The germline gives CDR1 MGHDK, CDR2 SYGVNS. Trimming left V 7 bases short and J 4 bases short, with 11 bases between. The length of the CDR3 is 13 residues. The CDR3, as DNA: TGTGCCAGCACATCCCAGGGAAATCAGCCCCAGCATTTT. Translating it yields CASTSQGNQPQHF.

The chain is built from TRBV28 and TRBJ2-7, with 11 bases matching TRBD1. CDR1 MDHEN and CDR2 SYDVKM come from the germline V gene. The CDR3 is made up of 15 amino acids. The junction had 12 bases not matched to a gene; V was cut back by 7 bases and J by 7 bases. The CDR3 coding sequence is TGTGCCAGCACCTCGGGTGGGACAGGGGGTTATGAGCAGTACTTC. Its protein product is CASTSGGTGGYEQYF.

The chain employs TRBV7-9 and TRBJ2-7, with D possibly being TRBD2 (6 bases). Per the germline V gene, CDR1 is SEHNR and CDR2 is FQNEAQ (reference sequence). This CDR3 region has 14 residues. V lost 5 bases to trimming and J lost 3 bases, with 14 bases between them. The CDR3 sequence is CASSPRLDGYEQYF. For the CDR3, the DNA is TGTGCCAGCAGCCCTAGACTAGACGGCTACGAGCAGTACTTC.

The chain carries TRBV13 and TRBJ2-7; 8 nucleotides line up with TRBD1. CDR1 is PRHDT, CDR2 FYEKMQ, per germline (reference sequence). CDR3 length equals 16 residues. V lost 5 bases to trimming and J lost 6 bases; unmatched junction nucleotides: 15. The DNA for the CDR3 is TGTGCCAGCAGCGCACACCAGGGGGCCCAATTTGGCGAGCAGTACTTC. This encodes CASSAHQGAQFGEQYF.

The rearrangement uses TRBV5-4 and TRBJ2-1; D might be TRBD2 (6 bases). The CDR3 is 16 amino acids. Looked up from germline, CDR1 is SGHNT and CDR2 is YYREEE (reference sequence). V was trimmed by 4 bases and J by 8 bases, leaving 22 bases between them. CDR3 protein: CASSREGTRFRYEQFF. CDR3 nucleotides: TGTGCCAGCAGCCGGGAAGGGACTCGTTTTAGATATGAGCAGTTCTTC.

This clone was recorded once. The rearrangement links TRBV2 to TRBJ1-5; tentatively, D is TRBD1 (5 bases). Trimming took 8 bases from V and 7 from J, leaving 18 bases between them. The CDR3 spans 14 residues. The germline CDR1 and CDR2 sequences are SNHLY and FYNNEI. For the CDR3, the DNA is TGTGCCAGCGGGGCCCGTGAATCGGGCCAGCCCCAGCATTTT. Amino acids: CASGARESGQPQHF.

In DNA form, the CDR3 reads TGTGCCAGTAGTCGCCCAGGGGAGTCTGGGGCCAACGTCCTGACTTTC. This codes for CASSRPGESGANVLTF. This chain connects TRBV19 to TRBJ2-6; a weak D match, TRBD1 (6 bases). V was cut by 5 bases and J by 1 base, with 12 bases left in between. The germline V gene has CDR1 LNHDA and CDR2 SQIVND (reference sequence). The CDR3 loop spans 16 amino acids.

This clone is a singleton in its sample. This chain joins TRBV9 and TRBJ2-6, with 10 nucleotides matching TRBD1. Germline V lookup: CDR1 SGDLS, CDR2 YYNGEE. The CDR3 length is 19 residues. J gave up 1 base and V 0 bases, and 7 bases lay outside the gene matches. Here the CDR3 reads CASSVVRDRGKSGANVLTF. The CDR3 region has the DNA TGTGCCAGCAGCGTAGTCCGGGACAGGGGTAAATCTGGGGCCAACGTCCTGACTTTC.

This clone was observed a few times. The chain joins TRBV19 to TRBJ1-2; tentatively, D is TRBD1 (5 bases). V was pared by 0 bases and J by 4 bases, with 12 bases between. Germline lookup yields CDR1 LNHDA and CDR2 SQIVND (reference sequence). The CDR3 covers 15 residues. The CDR3 DNA reads as TGTGCCAGTAGTATAGAGAGACAGTCTTTCTATGGCTACACCTTC. Encoded protein: CASSIERQSFYGYTF.

The chain is built from TRBV9 and TRBJ2-1, with 9 nucleotides matching TRBD1. From germline, CDR1 is SGDLS and CDR2 YYNGEE. Trimming cost V 4 bases and J 2 bases; bases outside gene matches: 4. This CDR3 comprises 15 residues. CDR3 in DNA: TGTGCCAGCAGCCCCCGGGACAGGGCCTACAATGAGCAGTTCTTC. It yields the protein CASSPRDRAYNEQFF.

V gene TRBV27 combines with J gene TRBJ2-7; 7 bases match TRBD2. The CDR3 length is 14 residues. V dropped 5 bases and J dropped 5; count of bases not matched to a gene: 9. Germline lookup yields CDR1 MNHEY and CDR2 SMNVEV (reference sequence). The CDR3 sequence is CASSPISGSHEQYF. The CDR3 nucleotides are TGTGCCAGCAGTCCGATTAGCGGGTCCCACGAGCAGTACTTC.

The chain employs TRBV25-1 and TRBJ2-2, with 8 bases that match TRBD1. J lost 2 bases, V lost 2 bases, and 7 bases had no gene match. The CDR3 runs 17 residues. Germline CDR1 is MGHDK and CDR2 is SYGVNS. The CDR3 region is CASSEIGTGGNTGELFF. The CDR3 DNA follows: TGTGCCAGCAGTGAAATAGGGACAGGCGGAAACACCGGGGAGCTGTTTTTT.

The rearrangement links TRBV5-4 to TRBJ2-1, with 11 bases lining up with TRBD2. Germline lookup yields CDR1 SGHNT and CDR2 YYREEE (reference sequence). V lost 0 bases and J lost 8; bases outside the gene matches: 7. CDR3 length equals 16 residues. As DNA, the CDR3 is TGTGCCAGCAGCTTGGAGTTAGGACTAGCGGGTTATGAGCAGTTCTTC. It specifies CASSLELGLAGYEQFF.

This chain joins TRBV5-8 and TRBJ2-7, with D possibly being TRBD1 (5 bases). V lost 4 bases to trimming and J lost 1 base, with 9 bases between them. CDR1 is SGHTS, CDR2 YDEGEE, per germline. The CDR3 consists of 13 residues. As DNA, the CDR3 is TGTGCCAGCAGCCTGGGGCAGTCCTACGAGCAGTACTTC. Its protein is CASSLGQSYEQYF.

The CDR3 region is CASSGLGGERGVSYEQYF. CDR3 nucleotides: TGTGCCAGCAGTGGATTGGGGGGCGAGCGGGGAGTCTCCTACGAGCAGTACTTC. The rearrangement joins TRBV2 to TRBJ2-7, with a weak D call TRBD2 (7 bases). The CDR3 is made up of 18 amino acids. The germline CDR1 and CDR2 sequences are SNHLY and FYNNEI. V lost 4 bases, J lost 0 bases, and 22 bases lay in between.

This chain joins TRBV27 and TRBJ1-1; the D is unclear. Trimming removed 5 bases from V and 3 bases from J, with 10 bases in between. Germline V lookup: CDR1 MNHEY, CDR2 SMNVEV (reference sequence). The CDR3 length is 13 residues. CDR3 DNA sequence: TGTGCCAGCAGTCCCTCCAGCGACACTGAAGCTTTCTTT. Residues: CASSPSSDTEAFF.

The rearrangement uses TRBV24-1 and TRBJ2-2, with 7 bases identical to TRBD2. This CDR3 region has 17 residues. V was clipped by 3 bases and J by 5 bases; unmatched bases: 11. Germline V gene data show CDR1 as KGHDR and CDR2 as SFDVKD. This CDR3 reads CATSDSLGAGDTGELFF. The CDR3 nucleotides are TGTGCCACCAGTGATAGCCTAGGGGCGGGAGATACCGGGGAGCTGTTTTTT.